These 22 T cell receptor beta chains share one sample of origin, sequenced in a study of T cells after posttransplantation cyclophosphamide. A marrow graft followed busulfan-fludarabine conditioning, with cyclophosphamide on days +3 and +4. Generated by immunoSEQ multiplex PCR, the TCRdb table keeps only in-frame clones and is missing some. Observed in the sample are about 10,000 clones, none of them singletons. Here the sequenced sample was PBMCs, taken after allogeneic stem cell transplant with posttransplant cyclophosphamide. The receptor set was obtained from a female patient in her forties who received an allogeneic stem cell transplant from a related donor, was CMV-positive, and had no GVHD. Part of the T cells may come from the graft donor.

This clone was counted at least ten times. The rearrangement joins TRBV12-3 or TRBV12-4 to TRBJ1-3; D is unresolved. V was shortened by 3 bases and J by 0 bases, with 9 bases between the two germline ends. The CDR3 has 15 amino acids. The CDR3 loop reads CASSFRRASGNTIYF. The CDR3 nucleotides read TGTGCCAGCAGTTTTAGGAGGGCCTCTGGAAACACCATATATTTT.

This clone was observed at least ten times. This same CDR3 is encoded by further DNA sequences in the sample. The gene calls are TRBV9 and TRBJ2-7; 9 nucleotides agree with TRBD1. V was pared by 8 bases and J by 4 bases, with 13 bases of the junction left unmatched. The CDR3 consists of 15 residues. Looked up from germline, CDR1 is SGDLS and CDR2 is YYNGEE. CDR3 DNA: TGTGCCAGTAGCTTCGGACAGGGGACGGCATACGAGCAGTACTTC. Translated, it gives CASSFGQGTAYEQYF. Full variable domain (missing parts from reference TRBV9 and TRBJ2-7): DSGVTQTPKHLITATGQRVTLRCSPRSGDLSVYWYQQSLDQGLQFLIQYYNGEERAKGNILERFSAQQFPDLHSELNLSSLELGDSALYFCASSFGQGTAYEQYFGPGTRLTVT.

This clone was detected ten times or more. This chain joins TRBV19 and TRBJ1-4; 7 nucleotides line up with TRBD1. J gave up 8 bases and V 2 bases, and 8 bases lay outside the gene matches. The CDR3 spans 15 residues. The V gene's germline CDR1 is LNHDA and CDR2 SQIVND (reference sequence). In DNA form, the CDR3 reads TGTGCCAGTAGTATAAAGGTGACAGGGAACGAAAAACTGTTTTTT. Residues: CASSIKVTGNEKLFF.

The sample holds many counts of this clone. J is TRBJ1-2 and V is TRBV19; D gene ambiguous. Trimming cost V 6 bases and J 3 bases, with 14 bases left between them. Germline V CDR1 and CDR2: LNHDA, SQIVND (reference sequence). The CDR3 covers 14 residues. Here the CDR3 DNA reads TGTGCCAGTAGCCCCCTCAGGTCGGACTATGGCTACACCTTC. This sequence encodes CASSPLRSDYGYTF.

This clone has at least ten counts. The chain joins TRBV7-2 to TRBJ2-3; D not resolved. V was shortened by 5 bases and J by 0 bases, with 15 bases between the two germline ends. Per the germline V gene, CDR1 is SGHTA and CDR2 is FQGNSA. The CDR3 runs 16 residues. CDR3 residues: CASSPNSRQSTDTQYF. CDR3 sequence (DNA): TGTGCCAGCAGCCCTAATTCCCGCCAAAGCACAGATACGCAGTATTTT.

Ten or more counts support this clone. The chain is built from TRBV7-9 and TRBJ2-5, with D perhaps being TRBD1 or TRBD2 (5 bases each). V gave up 6 bases and J gave up 3 bases, with 17 bases separating them. Germline V CDR1 and CDR2: SEHNR, FQNEAQ (reference sequence). This CDR3 has 15 amino acids. The CDR3 spells CASSPRGAGEETQYF. DNA of the CDR3: TGTGCCAGCAGTCCCCGAGGGGCTGGGGAAGAGACCCAGTACTTC.

In its sample, this clone was seen many times. This chain links TRBV9 with TRBJ2-6; maybe TRBD2 (5 bases). The V gene lost 0 bases and the J gene lost 3 bases, with 13 bases spanning the gap. Germline V gives CDR1 SGDLS, CDR2 YYNGEE. The CDR3 consists of 17 residues. CDR3 amino acids: CASSVDPGGGGANVLTF. The DNA for the CDR3 is TGTGCCAGCAGCGTAGACCCAGGAGGTGGTGGGGCCAACGTCCTGACTTTC.

This clone occurred many times. The chain couples TRBV5-8 to TRBJ1-5, with 7 bases lining up with TRBD1. The germline CDR1 and CDR2 sequences are SGHTS and YDEGEE. CDR3 length: 17 amino acids. Trimming took 3 bases from V and 2 from J; bases not matched to a gene: 11. In DNA form, the CDR3 reads TGTGCCAGCAGCTCCGTGACAGGGCCCGGAGGCAATCAGCCCCAGCATTTT. It encodes CASSSVTGPGGNQPQHF.

This clone was seen many times. V gene TRBV4-3 combines with J gene TRBJ2-7, with 9 bases aligning to TRBD1. CDR1 and CDR2 from the germline V gene are LGHNA and YSLEER. V was pared by 0 bases and J by 3 bases, with 3 bases of the junction left unmatched. CDR3 length: 15 amino acids. CDR3 in amino acids: CASSQDPDRGYEQYF. CDR3 sequence (DNA): TGCGCCAGCAGCCAAGATCCGGACAGGGGCTACGAGCAGTACTTC.

This clone was detected many times. The chain carries TRBV7-2 and TRBJ2-7; no clear D. V was cut by 2 bases and J by 7 bases, with 15 bases left in between. In germline, CDR1 is SGHTA, CDR2 FQGNSA. This CDR3 contains 14 residues. CDR3 DNA sequence: TGTGCCAGCAGCTTATTACCGGCGGATGGGGAGCAGTACTTC. Translated, it gives CASSLLPADGEQYF.

The table lists this clone with a few counts. The chain has TRBV7-2 and TRBJ2-3; 9 bases agree with TRBD2. The CDR3 has 15 residues. The germline V gene has CDR1 SGHTA and CDR2 FQGNSA. The ends lost 6 bases at V and 2 bases at J; junction bases unmatched: 6. DNA of the CDR3: TGTGCCAGCAGTACTCTAGCGGGGTTCACAGATACGCAGTATTTT. Amino acids: CASSTLAGFTDTQYF.

This clone occurred many times. This sequence joins TRBV12-3 or TRBV12-4 and TRBJ1-1; tentatively, D is TRBD1 (6 bases). The CDR3 contains 15 residues. V was pared by 8 bases and J by 4 bases, with 20 bases between. The CDR3 nucleotides are TGTGCCAGCGTTCCCAACAGGGCAGGTTCCACTGAAGCTTTCTTT. Translated: CASVPNRAGSTEAFF.

This clone occurred many times. The chain joins TRBV12-5 to TRBJ1-1, with TRBD1 matching 8 bases. CDR1 is LGHNT, CDR2 FRNRAP, per germline. This CDR3 has 18 residues. Trimming removed 2 bases from V and 1 base from J; junction bases left unmatched: 12. Here the CDR3 reads CASGLIKAWDRSNTEAFF. The CDR3 coding sequence is TGTGCTAGTGGTTTGATCAAAGCCTGGGACAGGTCGAACACTGAAGCTTTCTTT.

This clone appeared many times. The V gene is TRBV7-3, the J gene TRBJ2-1; 8 positions agree with TRBD1. The CDR3 has 16 residues. The germline gives CDR1 SGHTA, CDR2 FQGTGA. The J segment lost 0 bases and the V segment lost 5 bases, leaving 6 bases of the junction unmatched. The DNA of the CDR3 is TGTGCCAGCAGCCAGACAGGGGCCCCCTCCTACAATGAGCAGTTCTTC. It codes for CASSQTGAPSYNEQFF. The full variable domain, in which reference TRBV7-3 and TRBJ2-1 provide the parts outside the CDR3, is GAGVSQTPSNKVTEKGKYVELRCDPISGHTALYWYRQSLGQGPEFLIYFQGTGAADDSGLPNDRFFAVRPEGSVSTLKIQRTERGDSAVYLCASSQTGAPSYNEQFFGPGTRLTVL.

This clone was picked up many times. The gene calls are TRBV9 and TRBJ1-6; perhaps TRBD1 as D (6 bases). With 0 bases removed from V and 7 bases from J, the gap between germline ends came to 11 bases. Germline assignment: CDR1 SGDLS and CDR2 YYNGEE. The CDR3 is 15 amino acids. As DNA, the CDR3 is TGTGCCAGCAGCGTAGAAGGACAGAAAAATTCACCCCTCCACTTT. It translates to CASSVEGQKNSPLHF.

This clone was recorded many times. V gene TRBV7-9 combines with J gene TRBJ1-1; 7 nucleotides align to TRBD1. With V trimmed by 0 bases and J by 4 bases, 2 bases remained unmatched. The germline gives CDR1 SEHNR, CDR2 FQNEAQ (reference sequence). CDR3 length: 14 residues. CDR3 loop: CASSLATGVTEAFF. In DNA, the CDR3 is TGTGCCAGCAGCTTAGCAACAGGGGTCACTGAAGCTTTCTTT.

Many counts were recorded for this clone. The chain links TRBV7-9 to TRBJ2-1, with 11 bases identical to TRBD2. J gave up 7 bases and V 5 bases, and 19 bases lay outside the gene matches. Germline V gene sequence: CDR1 SEHNR, CDR2 FQNEAQ (reference sequence). The length of the CDR3 is 19 residues. For the CDR3, the DNA is TGTGCCAGCAGCCGCCTATCGAACCGACTAGCGGGGAATATGAATGAGCAGTTCTTC. This codes for CASSRLSNRLAGNMNEQFF. Supplemented by reference TRBV7-9 and TRBJ2-1, the full variable domain reads DTGVSQNPRHKITKRGQNVTFRCDPISEHNRLYWYRQTLGQGPEFLTYFQNEAQLEKSRLLSDRFSAERPKGSFSTLEIQRTEQGDSAMYLCASSRLSNRLAGNMNEQFFGPGTRLTVL.

A remark on this clone: Distinct nucleotide sequences in the sample also encode this CDR3. The chain combines TRBV9 with TRBJ2-7, with 8 bases lining up with TRBD1. V shed 5 bases, J shed 4 bases, and the junction held 11 bases outside the gene matches. This CDR3 has 15 residues. Germline values: CDR1 SGDLS, CDR2 YYNGEE. This chain's CDR3 is CASSFRQGTAYEQYF. The CDR3 region has the DNA TGTGCCAGCAGTTTCAGACAGGGGACGGCATACGAGCAGTACTTC.

The sample holds many counts of this clone. The chain employs TRBV27 and TRBJ2-1, with 14 bases that match TRBD2. Germline V gene sequence: CDR1 MNHEY, CDR2 SMNVEV (reference sequence). Unmatched junction bases numbered 7, after V lost 3 bases and J lost 9 bases. The CDR3 runs to 16 residues. In DNA form, the CDR3 reads TGTGCCAGCAGTTTTCTGACTAGCGGGGGGGAGTCTGAGCAGTTCTTC. Translating gives CASSFLTSGGESEQFF.

This clone was picked up many times. The rearrangement links TRBV6-1 to TRBJ1-5; 9 bases are shared with TRBD1. From germline, CDR1 is MNHNS and CDR2 SASEGT. V lost 7 bases, J lost 2 bases, and 6 bases stayed unmatched. This CDR3 is 15 amino acids long. CDR3 coding DNA: TGTGCCAGCAAGGACAGGGGCTGGGGCAATCAGCCCCAGCATTTT. Protein product: CASKDRGWGNQPQHF.

This clone has at least ten counts. The V gene is TRBV19, the J gene TRBJ2-2; 9 positions agree with TRBD1. CDR1 and CDR2 from the germline V gene are LNHDA and SQIVND (reference sequence). The V gene end was trimmed by 6 bases and the J gene end by 4 bases; junction bases not matched to a gene: 6. The CDR3 loop spans 15 amino acids. CDR3 sequence reads: CASRDRGQSTGELFF. The CDR3 bases are TGTGCCAGTAGGGACAGGGGCCAATCCACCGGGGAGCTGTTTTTT.

This clone has at least ten counts. The chain joins TRBV9 to TRBJ1-5; D gene unclear. CDR3 size: 15 residues. Deletions cut 0 bases from V and 1 base from J, with 8 bases between. Germline lookup yields CDR1 SGDLS and CDR2 YYNGEE. In DNA, the CDR3 is TGTGCCAGCAGCGTAGAGCCAGGAAGCAATCAGCCCCAGCATTTT. Its translation: CASSVEPGSNQPQHF.